This T cell receptor (beta chain) derives from a study of spatial heterogeneity in lung cancer (dated by TCRdb to about 2019). Regarding the study in general: Beta-chain transcripts were consistently detected in greater numbers than alpha-chain transcripts, which likely reflects a higher abundance of beta-chain transcripts. In the raw uncorrected reads, each unique combination of TCR and UMI appeared more than ten times on average. In non-small cell lung cancer, the study made a quantitative comparison of TCR alpha and beta repertoires among multiple tumor regions, matched nontumor lung and blood. Nonsynonymous mutation counts, determined by whole-exome sequencing of tumor tissue, were related to features of the TCR repertoire. At surgery, both alpha and beta chains were TCR-sequenced in 200 to 250 tumor regions, roughly 64 matched nontumor lung samples and 56 PBMC samples.

The investigation overall reported the following: Confirming at a functional level the hypothesis that regional TCRs recognize regional mutations was considered to require additional single-cell paired TCR alpha and beta sequencing. Ubiquitous expanded tumor TCRs showed up in blood more often at tumor resection than at routine follow-up.

The meaning of the sample's time point label: sample taken at primary tumor resection. Samples were obtained from over 70 patients with early-stage, untreated non-small cell lung cancer from the lung TRACERx cohort. Without any cell sorting, TCR sequencing was performed on whole RNA extracted either from tumor and nontumor lung tissue or from cryopreserved PBMC samples. Only patients with enough RNA available from two or more tumor regions were chosen for TCR sequencing. Library generation was performed with 5' RACE. The sequencer listed for this sample is NextSeq 500. In the TCR library protocol, a unique molecular identifier was attached to each TCR cDNA molecule so that PCR and sequencing errors could be corrected. As for the original processing: TCR identification, UMI-based error correction and CDR3 extraction were performed with Decombinator tools. TCRs above a frequency of 2 per 1,000, corresponding to the top 1% of the tumor frequency distribution, were defined as expanded. Renyi diversity was calculated using the R vegan package after each repertoire was subsampled 100 times to 5,000 TCRs. CDR3 similarity networks were built from amino acid triplet string-kernel similarity, connecting CDR3s with pairwise similarity above 0.82. TCRdb reprocessed the public reads (quality trimming at Q25 with fastp, clone calling with MiXCR) and kept in-frame beta chains. CDR3 protein sequences are deduplicated, and each keeps its most common genes and DNA. TCRdb, not the original authors, processed these V and J calls. The sample table records some 44,000 distinct CDR3 sequences; roughly an eighth of these occur just once. The ten largest clones take up 56% of the sample.

This clonotype was observed at least ten times. Its antigen is still unknown. Qualities for individual bases were not recorded, and no much larger clone is one base off. V trim: 5 bases; J trim: 9 bases; unmatched bases: 10. The CDR3 spans 14 residues, from the cysteine through the phenylalanine. Left in the record is the CDR3 DNA by itself, 42 bases read in frame from the first base. Reading the germline V gene (reference sequence) gives CDR1 SGHAT and CDR2 FQDESV. The chain uses TRBV11-1 and TRBJ2-1; 7 nucleotides in the junction match TRBD1. The starting material was PBMCs, obtained at surgery. This TCR came from a male donor with early-stage non-small cell lung cancer. The sequence in DNA is TGTGCCAGCAGCCCAGTCAACAGGGGCGGTGAGCAGTTCTTC. Translated, this gives CASSPVNRGGEQFF. The reference TRBV11-1 and TRBJ2-1 proteins fill in what lies around the CDR3, so the full variable domain reads EAEVAQSPRYKITEKSQAVAFWCDPISGHATLYWYRQILGQGPELLVQFQDESVVDDSQLPKDRFSAERLKGVDSTLKIQPAELGDSAMYLCASSPVNRGGEQFFGPGTRLTVL.